This entry describes one T cell receptor (beta chain). Original analysis: Quantification of nucleated cells was approximated via reference gene primer amplification. Clones were read by immunoSEQ multiplex PCR, and TCRdb kept only the in-frame ones, dropping some. The V and J calls and the clone size are those of that table, but D and trimming were determined from the DNA. The sample lists about 310,000 clones, around 87% occurring once. Germline CDR1 SGHTA, CDR2 FQGNSA. The CDR3 is 15 residues long. The V and J ends lost 4 bases and 2 bases respectively, with 12 bases between them. This sample is drawn from a study of blood T cell repertoires in COVID-19. Study overall: The United States, Italy and Spain supplied acute and convalescent COVID-19 samples. From T cells, B-cell-depleted T cells, or PBMCs came the material, which was cDNA or gDNA.

Sequencing was carried out using peripheral blood. This clonotype originated in a man between 45 and 60 years old with active or convalescent COVID-19. The chain is built from TRBV7-2 and TRBJ1-5, with D perhaps TRBD1 (6 bases). CDR3 DNA: TGTGCCAGCAGCTCCTATCCAGGGGGCAATCAGCCCCAGCATTTT. It specifies CASSSYPGGNQPQHF. The complete variable domain, with remaining parts taken from reference TRBV7-2 and TRBJ1-5, reads GAGVSQSPSNKVTEKGKDVELRCDPISGHTALYWYRQSLGQGLEFLIYFQGNSAPDKSGLPSDRFSAERTGGSVSTLTIQRTQQEDSAVYLCASSSYPGGNQPQHFGDGTRLSIL.